This TCR beta chain was sequenced for a study of T cells in Graves' hyperthyroidism and ophthalmopathy. Study information: Any treatment followed the collection of peripheral blood at initial diagnosis. Study results and caveats: Ophthalmopathy, as predicted by the model, came a median approximately 5.9 months after the prediction.

RNA transcripts provided the source from which TCR beta CDR3 regions were amplified. During a first-round RT-PCR of the TCR CDR3, the HTBI primer set was used. TCRdb re-analysed the multiplex PCR reads in MiXCR, keeping a single row per CDR3 protein. This table holds about 59,000 distinct CDR3 sequences, around 50% found once. There are many counts of this clonotype. As yet, its antigen is unknown. Material: blood. The sequence was collected from a woman aged 55-75 years with Graves' ophthalmopathy.

This chain's CDR3 is CASSEGVSGETQYF. CDR3 sequence (DNA): TGTGCCAGCAGTGAAGGCGTATCGGGGGAGACCCAGTACTTC. The V and J genes are TRBV6-1 and TRBJ2-5, with TRBD2 as a possible D gene (5 bases). From germline, CDR1 is MNHNS and CDR2 SASEGT. The CDR3 totals 14 residues. V lost 1 base and J lost 5, with 11 bases in between.